This is a list of T cell receptor beta chains from one sample in a study of blood T cell repertoires in COVID-19. Here immunoSEQ multiplex PCR was the method, and the copy in TCRdb shows in-frame clones only, minus some. The table includes around 68,000 clones, roughly nine tenths detected once. The sample comprised peripheral blood. All receptors derive from a man in his fifties with acute or convalescent COVID-19. The CDR3 runs from the conserved cysteine through the conserved F or W. A D gene is named only where the DNA matches it firmly. Only part of the rows carry a size: once, few, many, or a class if the clone is expanded.

DNA	CDR3	V	J	D	size
TGTGCCACACGTCGGGGGAGCTCTGGTGGAAACACCATATATTTT	CATRRGSSGGNTIYF	TRBV4-2	TRBJ1-3	NA	NA
TGTGCCAGCAGCCAAGTCCAGGAAAATGAAAAACTGTTTTTT	CASSQVQENEKLFF	TRBV3-1/TRBV3-2	TRBJ1-4	NA	NA
TGTGCCAGCAGCCTGAGGACAGGGCGTAGGGAGACCCAGTACTTC	CASSLRTGRRETQYF	TRBV7-2	TRBJ2-5	TRBD1	NA
TGTGCCAGCAGAAGAGAGATTAGCAATCAGCCCCAGCATTTT	CASRREISNQPQHF	TRBV2	TRBJ1-5	NA	NA
TGTGCCAGCAGTGCGGGGGACTATGGCTACACCTTC	CASSAGDYGYTF	TRBV12-3/TRBV12-4	TRBJ1-2	NA	NA
TGTGCCACTAAGCCCGCGACTGACCTAGCGGGAGGGCTTCGCAATGAGCAGTTCTTC	CATKPATDLAGGLRNEQFF	TRBV19	TRBJ2-1	TRBD2	NA
TGTGCCAGCATCCATGGGGGGGGTAGCAATCAGCCCCAGCATTTT	CASIHGGGSNQPQHF	TRBV28	TRBJ1-5	NA	NA
TGTGCCAGTAGGCCGGGACAGAACTACAATGAGCAGTTCTTC	CASRPGQNYNEQFF	TRBV19	TRBJ2-1	TRBD1	once
TGCGCCAGCAGCCAAGATTACAGGGGGGTGAGGTCCTACGAGCAGTACTTC	CASSQDYRGVRSYEQYF	TRBV4-3	TRBJ2-7	TRBD1	once
TGTGCCAGCAGTACCGACAACCATGAAAAACTGTTTTTT	CASSTDNHEKLFF	TRBV14	TRBJ1-4	NA	NA
TGTGCCAGTATAATGGGCGGGAAGGCACACACTGAAGCTTTCTTT	CASIMGGKAHTEAFF	TRBV19	TRBJ1-1	NA	NA
TGTGCCAGCAGCTTTCCCGGGACAGGGTCCGGGGAGCTGTTTTTT	CASSFPGTGSGELFF	TRBV11-2	TRBJ2-2	TRBD1	NA
TGTGCCAGCAGTCCCCCGGGACTAGTATATGAGCAGTTCTTC	CASSPPGLVYEQFF	TRBV25-1	TRBJ2-1	TRBD2	once
TGTGCCACCAGTGATAACCGTGCGGTGGAAAAACTGTTTTTT	CATSDNRAVEKLFF	TRBV24-1	TRBJ1-4	NA	NA
TGTGCCTGGAGGGCAGGGACCGGGGAGCTGTTTTTT	CAWRAGTGELFF	TRBV30	TRBJ2-2	NA	NA
TGTGCCAGCAGTGAGCCGACAGGGGCTGGAAACACCATATATTTT	CASSEPTGAGNTIYF	TRBV6-1	TRBJ1-3	TRBD1	once
TGCGCCAGCAGCCAAGATTGGGCTTGGTCCCCTGAGAATGAAAAACTGTTTTTT	CASSQDWAWSPENEKLFF	TRBV4-3	TRBJ1-4	NA	NA
TGTGCCAGCAGTCGGACAGGGGATCCTAATGAAAAACTGTTTTTT	CASSRTGDPNEKLFF	TRBV6-5	TRBJ1-4	TRBD1	once
TGTGCCAGCAGCCGAAGACGAACTAGCCCCGGTCAGCCCCAGCATTTT	CASSRRRTSPGQPQHF	TRBV6-6	TRBJ1-5	NA	once
TGTGCCAGCTCACCAGAGCGGCCGGCCTACGAGCAGTACTTC	CASSPERPAYEQYF	TRBV18	TRBJ2-7	NA	few
TGTGCCAGCAGCCCCGGACTAGCGGGGCCAAGCACAGATACGCAGTATTTT	CASSPGLAGPSTDTQYF	TRBV27	TRBJ2-3	TRBD2	NA
TGTGCCAGCTCACAGGGAGCGAATGAAAAACTGTTTTTT	CASSQGANEKLFF	TRBV18	TRBJ1-4	NA	once
TGCGCCAGCAGCCAAGAATGGGGGCGAACTAATGAAAAACTGTTTTTT	CASSQEWGRTNEKLFF	TRBV4-3	TRBJ1-4	NA	once
TGTGCCAGCAGTGAAGTGGAGGGATCTAACTATGGCTACACCTTC	CASSEVEGSNYGYTF	TRBV6-1	TRBJ1-2	NA	NA
TGTGCCAGCAGTTGGGACAGGGGTAACACAGATACGCAGTATTTT	CASSWDRGNTDTQYF	TRBV27	TRBJ2-3	TRBD1	NA
TGTGCCAGCAGCTTCTTCGGAGAAGAGACCCAGTACTTC	CASSFFGEETQYF	TRBV7-2	TRBJ2-5	NA	NA
TGTGCCAGCAGCCAAGGACAGTTGAACACCGGGGAGCTGTTTTTT	CASSQGQLNTGELFF	TRBV3-1/TRBV3-2	TRBJ2-2	NA	few
TGTGCCAGCAGTGAGCAGGGTGATTATGGCTACACCTTC	CASSEQGDYGYTF	TRBV2	TRBJ1-2	NA	NA
TGCGCCAGCAGCTCCGGGCAGGGGGAAGCAGATACGCAGTATTTT	CASSSGQGEADTQYF	TRBV5-1	TRBJ2-3	TRBD1	NA
TGTGCCAGCAGCGTACTATCTGGGGCCAACGTCCTGACTTTC	CASSVLSGANVLTF	TRBV9	TRBJ2-6	NA	NA
TGCGCCAGCAGCCAAGACCGACCAGGAGGCGCCTTTAGGTACAATGAGCAGTTCTTC	CASSQDRPGGAFRYNEQFF	TRBV4-3	TRBJ2-1	NA	NA
TGTGCCAGCAGTTATTGGACAGGGGGGGGCACAGATACGCAGTATTTT	CASSYWTGGGTDTQYF	TRBV6-5	TRBJ2-3	TRBD1	NA
TGCAGTGCTAGAGATCCGCGGGGCTACACCTTC	CSARDPRGYTF	TRBV20-1	TRBJ1-2	NA	NA
TGTGCCAGCAGCTTTGAACTCTACAATGAGCAGTTCTTC	CASSFELYNEQFF	TRBV5-4	TRBJ2-1	NA	NA
TGTGCCATCAGATCGGGACAGGGGGCTAATGAGCAGTTCTTC	CAIRSGQGANEQFF	TRBV10-3	TRBJ2-1	TRBD1	NA
TGCGCCAGCAGGTTTGAACCGGACAAGTACAGTGAGCAGTTCTTC	CASRFEPDKYSEQFF	TRBV5-1	TRBJ2-1	NA	NA
TGTGCCAGCAGCCGGACTAGCGCTAATTACAATGAGCAGTTCTTC	CASSRTSANYNEQFF	TRBV11-3	TRBJ2-1	TRBD2	NA
TGTGCCAGTAGTAACAGACTAGCGGGGGAAGAGACCCAGTACTTC	CASSNRLAGEETQYF	TRBV19	TRBJ2-5	TRBD2	NA
TGTGCCAGCAGCTCAGGACAGACCTCCTACAATGAGCAGTTCTTC	CASSSGQTSYNEQFF	TRBV7-9	TRBJ2-1	NA	NA
TGTGCCACCAGTCCTCCGGGACAGGTCCATTGGGACACCGGGGAGCTGTTTTTT	CATSPPGQVHWDTGELFF	TRBV24-1	TRBJ2-2	TRBD1	NA
TGTGCCAGTAGTGGGACTAACTCCTACAATGAGCAGTTCTTC	CASSGTNSYNEQFF	TRBV19	TRBJ2-1	TRBD2	NA
TGTGCCAGCAGTTATTTGGGGGGTCCCTACGAGCAGTACTTC	CASSYLGGPYEQYF	TRBV6-2/TRBV6-3	TRBJ2-7	NA	NA
TGTGCCAGCAGACCCGGGGGCTACGAGCAGTACTTC	CASRPGGYEQYF	TRBV2	TRBJ2-7	NA	NA
TGTGCCTGCAGTACGGGACAGGGGGACACTGAAGCTTTCTTT	CACSTGQGDTEAFF	TRBV30	TRBJ1-1	TRBD1	NA
TGCGCCAGCAGCTTGGGACTAGCGGACGAGCAGTTCTTC	CASSLGLADEQFF	TRBV5-1	TRBJ2-1	TRBD2	NA
TGTGCCACCAGCTCGCAATTGACTAGCGGGAGCTTCAATGAGCAGTTCTTC	CATSSQLTSGSFNEQFF	TRBV15	TRBJ2-1	TRBD2	NA
TGTGCCAGCTCACCCCTGGGGGGAATAGCTTTCTTT	CASSPLGGIAFF	TRBV18	TRBJ1-1	NA	NA
TGTGCCAGCAGCTTAAGACAGAACACTGAAGCTTTCTTT	CASSLRQNTEAFF	TRBV11-3	TRBJ1-1	NA	NA